A selection of T cell receptor beta chains follows, all from one sample in a study of OX40 agonist ivuxolimab in advanced cancers. TCRdb's copy holds only in-frame clones and misses some; the assay was immunoSEQ multiplex PCR. This sample has 90,000 or so clones, with roughly 89% found just once. The material sequenced was CD4+ or CD8+ T cells sorted from blood, taken in a trial of the OX40 agonist ivuxolimab. The receptors derive from an adult with an advanced solid tumor such as melanoma, head and neck, liver or kidney cancer. Each CDR3 is given with its conserved first and last residue. The D gene is left open where the match is weak. The listing skips clone size in some rows; elsewhere it reads once, few, many or a size class.

>.|TRBJ1-5|TRBV5-1|.
TGCGCCAGCAGCTCCACAGGACAGCCCAATCAGCCCCAGCATTTT
CASSSTGQPNQPQHF
>.|TRBJ2-1|TRBV9|.
TGTGCCAGCAGCGTACCCCGGGCTAGCTCCTACAATGAGCAGTTCTTC
CASSVPRASSYNEQFF
>TRBD2|TRBJ2-1|TRBV6-7|.
TGTGCCAGCAGTTACACTAAGACTAGCGGGAGTCCCAATGAGCAGTTCTTC
CASSYTKTSGSPNEQFF
>.|TRBJ1-6|TRBV6-5|once
TGTGCCAGCAGTTACTCAGGGCCCGCCTTTTCACCCCTCCACTTT
CASSYSGPAFSPLHF
>.|TRBJ1-4|TRBV7-9|.
TGTGCCAGCAGCCCACTACAGGGAGGGAGTACTAATGAAAAACTGTTTTTT
CASSPLQGGSTNEKLFF
>.|TRBJ2-1|TRBV9|.
TGTGCCAGCAGCTCGCTAGGTGAGCAGTTCTTC
CASSSLGEQFF
>.|TRBJ2-6|TRBV27|.
TGTGCCAGCAGTTTATATTCGGGGCCTGGGGCCAACGTCCTGACTTTC
CASSLYSGPGANVLTF
>.|TRBJ1-5|TRBV19|.
TGTGCCAGTAGTGACAGCGCGCCCCAGCATTTT
CASSDSAPQHF
>TRBD2|TRBJ2-1|TRBV7-8|.
TGTGCCAGCAGCTCATTAGCGGGAGGCGGCCTTGAGCAGTTCTTC
CASSSLAGGGLEQFF
>.|TRBJ1-2|TRBV9|.
TGTGCCAGCAGCGGAGGGGGAGGCTACACCTTC
CASSGGGGYTF
>.|TRBJ2-1|TRBV28|.
TGTGCCAGCAGTGCCAGAGTTGTCATCCATGAGCAGTTCTTC
CASSARVVIHEQFF
>.|TRBJ1-1|TRBV5-1|.
TGCGCCAGCAGCTCTTCCCCCGGGGAAGAAGCTTTCTTT
CASSSSPGEEAFF
>.|TRBJ1-1|TRBV6-5|.
TGTGCCAGCAGTTACGGGGTGTTGGAAAACACTGAAGCTTTCTTT
CASSYGVLENTEAFF
>.|TRBJ1-1|TRBV7-9|once
TGTGCCAGCAGTTATATGGGACCGGAAGCTTTCTTT
CASSYMGPEAFF
>.|TRBJ2-1|TRBV6-6|.
TGTGCCAGCAGTTACTCGAAGAGGAATGAGCAGTTCTTC
CASSYSKRNEQFF
>.|TRBJ2-3|TRBV10-3|.
TGTGCCATCAGCCTAGGACGGGATACGCAGTATTTT
CAISLGRDTQYF
>.|TRBJ1-1|TRBV7-6|.
TGTGCCAGCAGCTTCTCCAACAGAGGTACTGAAGCTTTCTTT
CASSFSNRGTEAFF
>.|TRBJ1-1|TRBV27|.
TGTGCCAGCAGTCCCTCATTGGGGGAGGCTCTGACTGAAGCTTTCTTT
CASSPSLGEALTEAFF
>.|TRBJ2-1|TRBV4-3|.
TGCGCCAGCAGCCAAGTGAAGGGGGACGGGTACAATGAGCAGTTCTTC
CASSQVKGDGYNEQFF
>TRBD1|TRBJ2-7|TRBV28|few
TGTGCCAGCACCACTGACAGGGGAGAATTCTACGAGCAGTACTTC
CASTTDRGEFYEQYF
>.|TRBJ1-1|TRBV13|.
TGTGCCAGCAGCTACCGCGGTGGACTACCTGAAGCTTTCTTT
CASSYRGGLPEAFF
>.|TRBJ1-2|TRBV29-1|.
TGCAGCGTTGTAGCGTCTCCGGGAGAGGGCTACACCTTC
CSVVASPGEGYTF
>.|TRBJ2-7|TRBV25-1|once
TGTGCCAGCAGGGACACAGACAGGTTCTCCTACGAGCAGTACTTC
CASRDTDRFSYEQYF
>.|TRBJ2-4|TRBV4-3|.
TGCGCCAGCAGCCCCGGGACACTAGCCAAAAACATTCAGTACTTC
CASSPGTLAKNIQYF
>.|TRBJ2-1|TRBV27|.
TGTGCCAGCAGTTTCAGGGGCAATGAGCAGTTCTTC
CASSFRGNEQFF
>.|TRBJ2-3|TRBV28|.
TGTGCCAGCAGTTTTATGGCACTAGTGAGCTCAGATACGCAGTATTTT
CASSFMALVSSDTQYF
>.|TRBJ2-3|TRBV27|.
TGTGCCAGCAGTTCCCACAACACAGATACGCAGTATTTT
CASSSHNTDTQYF
>TRBD2|TRBJ2-1|TRBV5-4|.
TGTGCCAGCAGGCGCGGGGGGCCCCAGTTGGATGAGCAGTTCTTC
CASRRGGPQLDEQFF
>TRBD1|TRBJ2-3|TRBV6-4|.
TGTGCCAGCAGTCAGGGGGACACAGATACGCAGTATTTT
CASSQGDTDTQYF
>.|TRBJ2-5|TRBV15|.
TGTGCCACCTTTGGTCCCGGGACTTCTCCGGATTTGGGCGAGACCCAGTACTTC
CATFGPGTSPDLGETQYF
>TRBD1|TRBJ2-7|TRBV4-3|.
TGCACCAGCAGCCCCGGGACAGGGGGCTACGAGCAGTACTTC
CTSSPGTGGYEQYF
>TRBD2|TRBJ2-1|TRBV6-5|.
TGTGCCAGCACCAGGATACGGGAGGGCTACAATGAGCAGTTCTTC
CASTRIREGYNEQFF
>.|TRBJ2-3|TRBV6-1|once
TGTGCCAGCAGTGAATGGTCGGCGGGGAGGATGACAGATACGCAGTATTTT
CASSEWSAGRMTDTQYF
>.|TRBJ2-1|TRBV2|.
TGTGCCAGCAGTGACATACAGGGAACCTACAATGAGCAGTTCTTC
CASSDIQGTYNEQFF
>.|TRBJ2-3|TRBV5-6|.
TGTGCCAGCAGCTTGGGGTGGTCAGATACGCAGTATTTT
CASSLGWSDTQYF
>.|TRBJ2-3|TRBV28|.
TGTGCCAGCCAATCAGACCCAGGGGCCACAGATACGCAGTATTTT
CASQSDPGATDTQYF